This entry lists 23 T cell receptor beta chains sequenced from one sample in a study of cytomegalovirus exposure and HLA in healthy donors (dated by TCRdb to 2016 to 2017). To prepare the library, the immunoSEQ multiplex PCR assay was applied. The table was pulled from immuneACCESS by TCRdb, which kept in-frame rearrangements only. Such tables lose some clones; where checked, under half of the loss comes from unresolved V genes, and the rest has no known cause. This sample has around 150,000 clones in its table, and roughly 86% of those were observed once. 4.2% of the sample lies in the top ten. The sequenced sample consisted of PBMCs. Source of these receptors: a man younger than 35 in good health and CMV-seropositive.

The V gene is TRBV28, the J gene TRBJ1-1, with D perhaps TRBD1 (5 bases). The CDR3 runs to 11 residues. Germline CDR1 MDHEN, CDR2 SYDVKM. Trimming removed 6 bases at V and 6 bases at J, with 8 bases between. This chain's CDR3 is CASSQGAEAFF. The CDR3, as DNA: TGTGCCAGCAGCCAGGGTGCTGAAGCTTTCTTT.

CDR3 DNA: TGTGCCAGCAGTCTAGAAGACAGGGGAGGGGCTGAAGCTTTCTTT. Its translation is CASSLEDRGGAEAFF. The chain links TRBV28 to TRBJ1-1; TRBD1 matches at 8 bases. This CDR3 spans 15 amino acids. Per the germline V gene, CDR1 is MDHEN and CDR2 is SYDVKM. Trimming took 5 bases from V and 6 from J; bases not matched to a gene: 11.

The chain is built from TRBV4-2 and TRBJ2-1; the match to TRBD2 covers 7 bases. Trimming took 4 bases from V and 9 from J; bases not matched to a gene: 12. Germline V lookup: CDR1 LGHNA, CDR2 YNFKEQ. There are 15 residues in the CDR3. Written as DNA, the CDR3 is TGTGCCAGCAGCCCTCGGACTAGGCCGGAGGGTGAGCAGTTCTTC. Its translation is CASSPRTRPEGEQFF.

The genes are TRBV27 and TRBJ2-1; D may be TRBD2 (5 bases). The ends were cut back, 9 bases at V and 9 bases at J, with 33 bases in the middle. In germline, CDR1 is MNHEY, CDR2 SMNVEV (reference sequence). The length of the CDR3 is 18 residues. Here the CDR3 DNA reads TGTGCCAGTAGAGGCGTATCGGGGTTAGGTCGACATTCGCTTGAGCAGTTCTTC. Amino acid sequence: CASRGVSGLGRHSLEQFF.

The chain combines TRBV5-6 with TRBJ1-1; a weak D match, TRBD1 (6 bases). Between the trimmed V and J ends, which lost 2 bases and 3 bases, there was a span of 14 bases. CDR1 SGHDT and CDR2 YYEEEE come from the germline V gene. The CDR3 length is 15 residues. The CDR3 sequence is CASSFSGTPDTEAFF. The CDR3 nucleotides read TGTGCCAGCAGCTTTTCCGGGACACCTGACACTGAAGCTTTCTTT.

Here the CDR3 reads CASSYNSRAEAFF. The CDR3 nucleotides read TGTGCCAGCAGTTATAACAGTCGCGCTGAAGCTTTCTTT. This chain uses TRBV28 with TRBJ1-1, with no clear D. V gave up 4 bases and J gave up 6 bases, with 12 bases separating them. Germline lookup yields CDR1 MDHEN and CDR2 SYDVKM. The CDR3 consists of 13 residues.

This chain connects TRBV19 to TRBJ1-1; tentative D call: TRBD1 (6 bases). The length of the CDR3 is 15 residues. The ends were cut back, 6 bases at V and 0 bases at J, with 14 bases in the middle. Germline V CDR1 and CDR2: LNHDA, SQIVND (reference sequence). CDR3 coding DNA: TGTGCCAGTAGCGGACAGAGAAGTATGAACACTGAAGCTTTCTTT. Residues: CASSGQRSMNTEAFF.

This sequence joins TRBV6-5 and TRBJ2-3, with D possibly TRBD2 on 6 matching bases. The germline V gene encodes CDR1 MNHEY and CDR2 SVGAGI. The V gene lost 0 bases and the J gene lost 4 bases, with 8 bases spanning the gap. The CDR3 consists of 14 residues. CDR3 coding DNA: TGTGCCAGCAGTTACTCGCGACTAGCAGATACGCAGTATTTT. Amino acid sequence: CASSYSRLADTQYF.

The V gene is TRBV18, the J gene TRBJ1-1; possibly TRBD1 for D (5 bases). This CDR3 spans 13 amino acids. The germline gives CDR1 KGHSH, CDR2 LQKENI. V was trimmed by 5 bases and J by 1 base, leaving 8 bases between them. The CDR3 region is CASSTGQNTEAFF. The CDR3 coding sequence is TGTGCCAGCTCAACAGGACAGAACACTGAAGCTTTCTTT.

The chain employs TRBV7-9 and TRBJ2-1, with a tentative D call TRBD2 (5 bases). The CDR3 extends over 18 amino acids. Germline V gives CDR1 SEHNR, CDR2 FQNEAQ (reference sequence). Trimming took 0 bases from V and 2 from J, leaving 17 bases between them. CDR3 sequence: CASSLAPVSDYAYNEQFF. CDR3 DNA: TGTGCCAGCAGCTTAGCGCCCGTTTCCGACTATGCCTACAATGAGCAGTTCTTC. Full variable domain (rest looked up from reference TRBV7-9 and TRBJ2-1): DTGVSQNPRHKITKRGQNVTFRCDPISEHNRLYWYRQTLGQGPEFLTYFQNEAQLEKSRLLSDRFSAERPKGSFSTLEIQRTEQGDSAMYLCASSLAPVSDYAYNEQFFGPGTRLTVL.

The genes are TRBV28 and TRBJ1-5; D remains unclear. The V end lost 7 bases, the J end lost 0 bases, and 13 bases lay between the germline ends. The CDR3 is 15 amino acids. Germline lookup yields CDR1 MDHEN and CDR2 SYDVKM. DNA for the CDR3: TGTGCCAGCACCCCCTACCAAGATAGCAATCAGCCCCAGCATTTT. Protein product: CASTPYQDSNQPQHF.

The chain recombines TRBV19 with TRBJ2-1; 7 bases are a match to TRBD1. CDR3 length equals 16 residues. Germline assignment: CDR1 LNHDA and CDR2 SQIVND (reference sequence). The J segment lost 0 bases and the V segment lost 5 bases, leaving 7 bases of the junction unmatched. CDR3 amino acids: CASSPRDSSSYNEQFF. CDR3 nucleotides: TGTGCCAGTAGTCCCCGGGACAGTAGCTCCTACAATGAGCAGTTCTTC.

The genes are TRBV5-1 and TRBJ1-4; 8 bases match TRBD1. The CDR3 is 16 amino acids. Germline assignment: CDR1 SGHRS and CDR2 YFSETQ. Losses at the gene ends were 0 bases for V and 4 bases for J; bases not matched to a gene: 5. The CDR3 spells CASSLGQGAYNEKLFF. The CDR3 nucleotides read TGCGCCAGCAGCTTGGGCCAGGGGGCATATAATGAAAAACTGTTTTTT.

The J gene is TRBJ2-3, the V gene TRBV14, with 7 positions matching TRBD2. Germline V gene sequence: CDR1 SGHDN, CDR2 FVKESK. The CDR3 is 15 amino acids. Trimming took 2 bases from V and 4 from J; bases not matched to a gene: 6. The CDR3 DNA sequence: TGTGCCAGCAGCCAAACGGGACTAAAGGCAGATACGCAGTATTTT. As protein: CASSQTGLKADTQYF.

V and J are TRBV29-1 and TRBJ1-2; tentative D call: TRBD1 (5 bases). The V gene lost 4 bases and the J gene lost 4 bases, with 13 bases spanning the gap. The germline gives CDR1 SQVTM, CDR2 ANQGSEA. This CDR3 has 13 residues. The CDR3 coding sequence is TGCAGCGTTGTTTCCCCGGGGGGCTATGGCTACACCTTC. Its translation: CSVVSPGGYGYTF. The whole variable domain, remainder taken from reference TRBV29-1 and TRBJ1-2, is SAVISQKPSRDICQRGTSLTIQCQVDSQVTMMFWYRQQPGQSLTLIATANQGSEATYESGFVIDKFPISRPNLTFSTLTVSNMSPEDSSIYLCSVVSPGGYGYTFGSGTRLTVV.

The rearrangement joins TRBV5-4 to TRBJ2-7, with 9 bases identical to TRBD1. Germline values: CDR1 SGHNT, CDR2 YYREEE (reference sequence). This CDR3 is built from 14 residues. V was pared by 3 bases and J by 2 bases, with 3 bases of the junction left unmatched. The CDR3 is CASSWDRAAYEQYF. For the CDR3, the DNA is TGTGCCAGCAGCTGGGACAGGGCGGCCTACGAGCAGTACTTC. Looking up the rest from reference TRBV5-4 and TRBJ2-7 gives the full variable domain: ETGVTQSPTHLIKTRGQQVTLRCSSQSGHNTVSWYQQALGQGPQFIFQYYREEENGRGNFPPRFSGLQFPNYSSELNVNALELDDSALYLCASSWDRAAYEQYFGPGTRLTVT.

The genes are TRBV9 and TRBJ2-2, with D unresolved. The CDR3 has 12 residues. Trimming left V 0 bases short and J 8 bases short, with 5 bases between. Germline V gives CDR1 SGDLS, CDR2 YYNGEE. This CDR3 is CASSVEAGELFF. The CDR3 DNA is TGTGCCAGCAGCGTAGAAGCAGGGGAGCTGTTTTTT.

This clone showed up just a few times. V gene TRBV6-1 combines with J gene TRBJ1-5; TRBD1 matches 8 bases. Germline loops: CDR1 MNHNS, CDR2 SASEGT. Trimming removed 3 bases from V and 4 bases from J; junction bases left unmatched: 5. The length of the CDR3 is 15 residues. Here the CDR3 DNA reads TGTGCCAGCAGTGATCAGGGGGCTTTTAATCAGCCCCAGCATTTT. Residues: CASSDQGAFNQPQHF.

The chain carries TRBV20-1 and TRBJ2-3; unclear D gene. The CDR3 spans 11 residues. CDR1 and CDR2 (germline): DFQATT, SNEGSKA (reference sequence). V lost 0 bases, J lost 8 bases, and 6 bases lay in between. CDR3: CSARDVGTQYF. CDR3 sequence (DNA): TGCAGTGCTAGAGACGTCGGTACGCAGTATTTT.

The V call is TRBV29-1, the J call TRBJ2-1, with 11 bases that match TRBD2. V lost 7 bases to trimming and J lost 9 bases; unmatched junction nucleotides: 8. Germline values: CDR1 SQVTM, CDR2 ANQGSEA. The CDR3 spans 13 residues. The CDR3 DNA is TGCAGCGCTGCTACTAGCGGGAGTACTGAGCAGTTCTTC. This gives the protein CSAATSGSTEQFF.

The DNA of the CDR3 is TGTGCCAGTAGCCTCGGACGGGGGAACACTGAAGCTTTCTTT. Residues: CASSLGRGNTEAFF. The genes are TRBV19 and TRBJ1-1; no clear D. CDR1 and CDR2 from the germline V gene are LNHDA and SQIVND (reference sequence). This CDR3 region has 14 residues. Trimming took 6 bases from V and 1 from J, leaving 12 bases between them.

The chain carries TRBV5-1 and TRBJ2-5, with D unresolved. Trimming shortened V by 0 bases and J by 5 bases, and 5 bases separated the two germline ends. Germline CDR1 SGHRS, CDR2 YFSETQ. This CDR3 is 12 amino acids long. CDR3 coding DNA: TGCGCCAGCAGCTTGGGGCGGGAGACCCAGTACTTC. It is translated as CASSLGRETQYF.

The chain employs TRBV5-5 and TRBJ1-5, with a possible D match to TRBD1 (6 bases). The length of the CDR3 is 14 residues. Trimming pared 3 bases from V and 1 base from J, leaving 8 bases between. Germline V gene lookup returns CDR1 SGHKS and CDR2 YYEKEE (reference sequence). The CDR3 protein is CASSSQGSNQPQHF. The CDR3, as DNA: TGTGCCAGCAGCTCCCAGGGGAGCAATCAGCCCCAGCATTTT.